This T cell receptor beta chain was recovered during a study of shared clonotypes between healthy human individuals. Sequencing was performed with immunoSEQ multiplex PCR; in TCRdb, only in-frame clones are kept and a portion is missing. The data show some 350,000 clones, around 67% seen once. V dropped 8 bases and J dropped 2 bases, with 12 bases sitting between them. This CDR3 region has 14 residues. Germline V CDR1 and CDR2: MNHNY, SVGAGI (reference sequence). This TCR was recovered from a man aged 30-40 years in good health. Sequencing input: memory CD4+ T cells sorted from blood. Stated subset: CD45RA-negative fraction. The chain links TRBV6-6 to TRBJ2-2; D remains ambiguous. CDR3 loop: CASVYSSNTGELFF. DNA for the CDR3: TGTGCCAGCGTTTACTCCTCTAACACCGGGGAGCTGTTTTTT.